This T cell receptor beta chain was obtained from a study of blood T cell repertoires in COVID-19. Overall study: Both acute and convalescent COVID-19 samples were obtained from the United States, Italy and Spain. The cDNA or gDNA used as material had been derived from T cells, B-cell-depleted T cells, or PBMCs.

Per the study methods: Estimates of nucleated cell counts were drawn from the amplification of reference gene primers. TCRdb's table, derived via immunoSEQ multiplex PCR, lists solely in-frame clones and lacks some. The D gene and trimming were derived from the DNA, and the V and J assignments and clone size from that table. The sample has under 250,000 clones; 83% are singletons. J lost 4 bases, V lost 2 bases, and 7 bases had no gene match. The length of the CDR3 is 17 residues. CDR1 SEHNR and CDR2 FQNEAQ come from the germline V gene (reference sequence). The TCR originated in a human donor in a cohort sampled during active COVID-19. This chain joins TRBV7-9 and TRBJ2-3; TRBD2 agrees at 12 bases. Material: peripheral blood. This CDR3 reads CASSLQSSGGAADTQYF. The CDR3, as DNA: TGTGCCAGCAGCTTACAGTCTAGCGGGGGGGCCGCAGATACGCAGTATTTT.